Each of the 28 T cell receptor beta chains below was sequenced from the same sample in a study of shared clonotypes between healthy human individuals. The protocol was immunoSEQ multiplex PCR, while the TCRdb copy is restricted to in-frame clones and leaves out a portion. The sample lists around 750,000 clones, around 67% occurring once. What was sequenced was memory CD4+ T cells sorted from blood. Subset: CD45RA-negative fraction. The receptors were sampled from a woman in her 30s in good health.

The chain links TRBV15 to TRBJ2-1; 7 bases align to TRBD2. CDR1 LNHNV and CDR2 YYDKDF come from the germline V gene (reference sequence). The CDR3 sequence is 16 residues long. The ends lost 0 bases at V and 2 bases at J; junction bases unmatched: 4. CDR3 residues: CATSRDRRGTYNEQFF. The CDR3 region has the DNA TGTGCCACCAGCAGAGATAGGCGGGGGACCTACAATGAGCAGTTCTTC. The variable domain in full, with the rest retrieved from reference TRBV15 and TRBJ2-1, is DAMVIQNPRYQVTQFGKPVTLSCSQTLNHNVMYWYQQKSSQAPKLLFHYYDKDFNNEADTPDNFQSRRPNTSFCFLDIRSPGLGDTAMYLCATSRDRRGTYNEQFFGPGTRLTVL.

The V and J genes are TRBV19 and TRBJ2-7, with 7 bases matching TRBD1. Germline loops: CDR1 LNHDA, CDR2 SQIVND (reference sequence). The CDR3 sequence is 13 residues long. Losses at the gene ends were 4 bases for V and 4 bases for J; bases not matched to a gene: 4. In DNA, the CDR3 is TGTGCCAGTAGTAAAGCCAGGGGGTACGAGCAGTACTTC. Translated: CASSKARGYEQYF.

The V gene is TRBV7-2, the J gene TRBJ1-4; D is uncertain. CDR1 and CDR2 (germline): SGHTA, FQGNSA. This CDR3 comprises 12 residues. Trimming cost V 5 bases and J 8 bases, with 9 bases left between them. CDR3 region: CASSLVVEKLFF. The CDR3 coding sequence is TGTGCCAGCAGCCTTGTCGTCGAAAAACTGTTTTTT.

The CDR3 coding sequence is TGTGCCAGCAGTGACCTTAGCGGGAGCTCCTACAATGAGCAGTTCTTC. The encoded protein is CASSDLSGSSYNEQFF. The chain links TRBV6-4 to TRBJ2-1; 9 bases match TRBD2. Trimming cost V 2 bases and J 0 bases; bases outside gene matches: 2. Germline V gene data show CDR1 as MRHNA and CDR2 as SNTAGT. The CDR3 runs to 16 residues.

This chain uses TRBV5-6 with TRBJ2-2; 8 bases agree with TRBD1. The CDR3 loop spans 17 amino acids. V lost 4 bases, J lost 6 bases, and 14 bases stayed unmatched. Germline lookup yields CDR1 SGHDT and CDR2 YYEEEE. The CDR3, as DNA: TGTGCCAGCAGCCCGGGCCCAGGACAGGGTGTCGCCGGGGAGCTGTTTTTT. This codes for CASSPGPGQGVAGELFF.

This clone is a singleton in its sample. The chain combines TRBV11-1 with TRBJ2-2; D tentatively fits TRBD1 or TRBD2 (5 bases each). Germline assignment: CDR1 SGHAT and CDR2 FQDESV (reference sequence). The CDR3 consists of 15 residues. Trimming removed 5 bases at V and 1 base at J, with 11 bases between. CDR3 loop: CASSPGTVNTGELFF. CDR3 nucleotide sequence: TGTGCCAGCAGCCCCGGGACGGTGAACACCGGGGAGCTGTTTTTT.

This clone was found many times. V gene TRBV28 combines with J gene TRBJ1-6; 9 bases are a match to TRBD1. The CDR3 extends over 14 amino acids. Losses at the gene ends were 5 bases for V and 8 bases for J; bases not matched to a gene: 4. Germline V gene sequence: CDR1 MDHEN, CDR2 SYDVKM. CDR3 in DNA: TGTGCCAGCAGTAAATGGACAGGGGATTCACCCCTCCACTTT. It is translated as CASSKWTGDSPLHF.

CDR3 DNA: TGTGCCAGCAGCTTAGGGGCCGTCCCAGATACGCAGTATTTT. It encodes CASSLGAVPDTQYF. The chain combines TRBV7-9 with TRBJ2-3; unclear D gene. The CDR3 totals 14 residues. The V end lost 1 base, the J end lost 4 bases, and 9 bases lay between the germline ends. Germline CDR1 and CDR2: SEHNR and FQNEAQ (reference sequence).

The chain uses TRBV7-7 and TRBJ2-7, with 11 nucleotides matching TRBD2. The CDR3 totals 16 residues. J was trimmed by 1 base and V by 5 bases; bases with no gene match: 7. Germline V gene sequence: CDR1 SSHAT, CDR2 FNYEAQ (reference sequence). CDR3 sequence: CASSPGTSGLSYEQYF. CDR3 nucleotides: TGTGCCAGCAGCCCAGGGACTAGCGGACTTTCCTACGAGCAGTACTTC.

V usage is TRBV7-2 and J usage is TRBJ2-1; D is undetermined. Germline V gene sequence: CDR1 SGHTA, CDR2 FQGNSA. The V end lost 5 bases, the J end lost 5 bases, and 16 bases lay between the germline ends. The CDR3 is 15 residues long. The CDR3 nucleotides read TGTGCCAGCAGCGGTGTTTCTTTACTTAACAATGAGCAGTTCTTC. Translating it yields CASSGVSLLNNEQFF.

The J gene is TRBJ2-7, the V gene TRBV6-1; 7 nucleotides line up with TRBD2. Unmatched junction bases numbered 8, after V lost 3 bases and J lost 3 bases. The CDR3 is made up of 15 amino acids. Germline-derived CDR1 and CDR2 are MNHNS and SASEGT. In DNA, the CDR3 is TGTGCCAGCAGTGATCTAGCGGAGACGAACTACGAGCAGTACTTC. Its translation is CASSDLAETNYEQYF.

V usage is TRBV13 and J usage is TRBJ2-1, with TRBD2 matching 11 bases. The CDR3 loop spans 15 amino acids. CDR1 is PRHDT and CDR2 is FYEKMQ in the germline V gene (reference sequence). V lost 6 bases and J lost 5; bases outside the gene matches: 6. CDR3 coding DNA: TGTGCCAGCAGAGATAGCGGGAGGGAGAACAATGAGCAGTTCTTC. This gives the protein CASRDSGRENNEQFF.

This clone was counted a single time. In nucleotides, the CDR3 is TGTGCCAGCAGCTTAGCCGGGACTAGCGGGATCTACGAGCAGTACTTC. Translating it yields CASSLAGTSGIYEQYF. The chain employs TRBV11-3 and TRBJ2-7; 13 positions agree with TRBD2. Germline V gene data show CDR1 as SGHNT and CDR2 as YENEEA. The CDR3 loop spans 16 amino acids. After removal of 1 base from V and 3 bases from J, the junction contained 3 bases not matched to a gene.

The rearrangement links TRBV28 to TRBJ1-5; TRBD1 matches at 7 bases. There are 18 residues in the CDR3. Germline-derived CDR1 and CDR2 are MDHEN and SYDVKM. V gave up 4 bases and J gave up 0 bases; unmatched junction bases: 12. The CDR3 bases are TGTGCCAGCAGTTCCGCTAACAGGGGTCCTAATAGCAATCAGCCCCAGCATTTT. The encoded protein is CASSSANRGPNSNQPQHF. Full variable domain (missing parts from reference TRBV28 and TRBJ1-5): DVKVTQSSRYLVKRTGEKVFLECVQDMDHENMFWYRQDPGLGLRLIYFSYDVKMKEKGDIPEGYSVSREKKERFSLILESASTNQTSMYLCASSSANRGPNSNQPQHFGDGTRLSIL.

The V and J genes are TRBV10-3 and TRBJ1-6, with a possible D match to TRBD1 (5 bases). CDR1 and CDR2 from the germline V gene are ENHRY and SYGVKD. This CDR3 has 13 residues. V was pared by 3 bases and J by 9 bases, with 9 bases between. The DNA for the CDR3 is TGTGCCATCAGTGATGATCAGGGTTCACCCCTCCACTTT. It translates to CAISDDQGSPLHF.

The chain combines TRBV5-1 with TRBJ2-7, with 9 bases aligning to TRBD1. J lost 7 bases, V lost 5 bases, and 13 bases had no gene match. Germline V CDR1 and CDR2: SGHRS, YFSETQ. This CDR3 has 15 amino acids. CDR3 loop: CASSARTGVTGEQYF. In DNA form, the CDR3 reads TGCGCCAGCAGTGCTAGGACAGGGGTAACCGGGGAGCAGTACTTC.

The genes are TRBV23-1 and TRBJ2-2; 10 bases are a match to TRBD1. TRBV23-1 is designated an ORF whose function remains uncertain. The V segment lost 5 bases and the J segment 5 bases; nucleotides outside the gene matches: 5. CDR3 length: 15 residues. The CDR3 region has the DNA TGCGCCAGCAGTTTCGGACAGGGGGGAACCGGGGAGCTGTTTTTT. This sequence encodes CASSFGQGGTGELFF.

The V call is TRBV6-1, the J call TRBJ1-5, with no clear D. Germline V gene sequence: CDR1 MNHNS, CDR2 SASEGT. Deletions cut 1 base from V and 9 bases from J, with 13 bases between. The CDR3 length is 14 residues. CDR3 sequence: CASSEDSRVRPQHF. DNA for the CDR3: TGTGCCAGCAGTGAAGACAGCCGGGTTCGGCCCCAGCATTTT.

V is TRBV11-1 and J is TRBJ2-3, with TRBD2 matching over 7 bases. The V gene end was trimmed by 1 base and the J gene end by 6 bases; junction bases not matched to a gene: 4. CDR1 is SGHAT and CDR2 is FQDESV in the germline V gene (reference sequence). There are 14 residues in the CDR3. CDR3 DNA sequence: TGTGCCAGCAGCTTAGGACTAGCTGCTGATACGCAGTATTTT. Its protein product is CASSLGLAADTQYF.

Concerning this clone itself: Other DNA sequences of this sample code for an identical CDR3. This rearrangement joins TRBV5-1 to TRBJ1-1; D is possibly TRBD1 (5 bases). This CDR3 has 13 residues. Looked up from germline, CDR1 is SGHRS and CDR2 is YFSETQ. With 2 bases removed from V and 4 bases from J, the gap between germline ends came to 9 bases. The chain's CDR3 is CASSFAGGTEAFF. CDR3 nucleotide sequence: TGCGCCAGCAGCTTTGCCGGGGGCACTGAAGCTTTCTTT.

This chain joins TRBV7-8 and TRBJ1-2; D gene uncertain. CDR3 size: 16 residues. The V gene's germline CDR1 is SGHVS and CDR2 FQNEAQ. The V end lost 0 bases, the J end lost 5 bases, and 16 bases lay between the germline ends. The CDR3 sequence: CASSLASGPGSYGYTF. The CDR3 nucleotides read TGTGCCAGCAGCTTAGCGTCCGGGCCAGGCTCTTATGGCTACACCTTC.

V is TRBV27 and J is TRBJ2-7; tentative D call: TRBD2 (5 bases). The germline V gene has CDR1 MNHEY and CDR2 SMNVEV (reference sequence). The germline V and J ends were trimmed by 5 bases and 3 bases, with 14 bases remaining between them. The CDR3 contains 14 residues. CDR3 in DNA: TGTGCCAGCAGTCACCGGGATGGAGGCTACGAGCAGTACTTC. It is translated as CASSHRDGGYEQYF.

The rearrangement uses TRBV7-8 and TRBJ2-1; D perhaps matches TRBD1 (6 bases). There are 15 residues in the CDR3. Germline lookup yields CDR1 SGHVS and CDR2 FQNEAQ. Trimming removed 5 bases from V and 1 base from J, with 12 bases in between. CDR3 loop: CASSNLRGSYNEQFF. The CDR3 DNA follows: TGTGCCAGCAGCAACCTCAGGGGTTCCTACAATGAGCAGTTCTTC.

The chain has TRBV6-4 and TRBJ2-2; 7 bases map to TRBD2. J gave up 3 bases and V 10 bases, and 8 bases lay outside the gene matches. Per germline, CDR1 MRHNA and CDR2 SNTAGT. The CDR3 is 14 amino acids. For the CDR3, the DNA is TGTGCCACCTCGCGGGAGCTGGACACCGGGGAGCTGTTTTTT. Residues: CATSRELDTGELFF.

CDR3 protein: CASSRTGGIGANVLTF. The CDR3 region has the DNA TGTGCCAGCTCAAGGACAGGGGGCATTGGGGCCAACGTCCTGACTTTC. The chain is built from TRBV18 and TRBJ2-6, with 11 positions matching TRBD1. Germline V gives CDR1 KGHSH, CDR2 LQKENI. The CDR3 has 16 residues. With 5 bases clipped from V and 3 bases from J, the junction kept 3 bases outside the gene matches. The full variable domain, its missing parts supplied by reference TRBV18 and TRBJ2-6, is NAGVMQNPRHLVRRRGQEARLRCSPMKGHSHVYWYRQLPEEGLKFMVYLQKENIIDESGMPKERFSAEFPKEGPSILRIQQVVRGDSAAYFCASSRTGGIGANVLTFGAGSRLTVL.

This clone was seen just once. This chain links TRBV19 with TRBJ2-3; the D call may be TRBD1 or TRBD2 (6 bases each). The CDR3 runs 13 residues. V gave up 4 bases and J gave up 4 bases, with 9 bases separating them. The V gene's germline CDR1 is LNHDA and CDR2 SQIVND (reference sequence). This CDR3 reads CASSRGGPDTQYF. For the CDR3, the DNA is TGTGCCAGTAGTAGAGGGGGGCCAGATACGCAGTATTTT.

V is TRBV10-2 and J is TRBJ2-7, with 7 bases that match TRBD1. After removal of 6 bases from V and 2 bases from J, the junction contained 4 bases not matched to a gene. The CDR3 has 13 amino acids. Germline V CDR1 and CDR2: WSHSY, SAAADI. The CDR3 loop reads CASSGQATYEQYF. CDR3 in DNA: TGCGCCAGCAGCGGACAGGCCACCTACGAGCAGTACTTC.

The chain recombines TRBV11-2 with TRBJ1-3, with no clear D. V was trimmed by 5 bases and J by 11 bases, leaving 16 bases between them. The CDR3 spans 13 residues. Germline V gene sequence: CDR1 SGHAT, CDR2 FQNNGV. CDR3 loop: CASSPVISLPIYF. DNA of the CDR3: TGTGCCAGCAGCCCAGTCATCTCTCTCCCCATATATTTT.